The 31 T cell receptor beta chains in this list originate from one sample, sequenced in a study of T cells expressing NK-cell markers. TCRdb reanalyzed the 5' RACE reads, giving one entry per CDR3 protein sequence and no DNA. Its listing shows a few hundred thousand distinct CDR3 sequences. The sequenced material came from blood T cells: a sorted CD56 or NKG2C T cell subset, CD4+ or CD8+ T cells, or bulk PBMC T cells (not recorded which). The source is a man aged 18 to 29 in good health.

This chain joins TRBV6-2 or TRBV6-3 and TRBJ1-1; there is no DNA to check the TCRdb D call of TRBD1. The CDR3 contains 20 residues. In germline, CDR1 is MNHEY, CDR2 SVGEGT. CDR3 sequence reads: CASSPHRRQGPSRANTEAFF.

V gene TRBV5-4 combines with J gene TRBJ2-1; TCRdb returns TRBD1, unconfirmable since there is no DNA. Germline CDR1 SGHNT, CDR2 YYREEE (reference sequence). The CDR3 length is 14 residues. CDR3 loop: CASSLAQGSAEQFF.

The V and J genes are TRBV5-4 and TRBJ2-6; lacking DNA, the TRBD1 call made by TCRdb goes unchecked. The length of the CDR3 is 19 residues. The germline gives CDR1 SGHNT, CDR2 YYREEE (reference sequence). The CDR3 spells CASSLAGAGGPKGANVLTF.

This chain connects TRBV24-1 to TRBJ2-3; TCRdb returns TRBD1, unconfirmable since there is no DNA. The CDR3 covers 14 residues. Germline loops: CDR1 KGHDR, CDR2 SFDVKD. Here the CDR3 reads CATSDRGQVDTQYF.

CDR3 loop: CASRLREAYNEQFF. The chain joins TRBV7-8 to TRBJ2-1; the TCRdb call, TRBD1, lacks DNA for checking. This CDR3 spans 14 amino acids. Germline CDR1 SGHVS, CDR2 FQNEAQ.

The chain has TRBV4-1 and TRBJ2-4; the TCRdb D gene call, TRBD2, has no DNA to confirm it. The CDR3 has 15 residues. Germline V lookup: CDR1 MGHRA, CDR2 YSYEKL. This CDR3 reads CASSQSGRASNIQYF.

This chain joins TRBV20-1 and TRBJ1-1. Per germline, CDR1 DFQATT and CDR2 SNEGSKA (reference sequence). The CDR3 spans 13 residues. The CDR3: CSARAGPGTEAFF.

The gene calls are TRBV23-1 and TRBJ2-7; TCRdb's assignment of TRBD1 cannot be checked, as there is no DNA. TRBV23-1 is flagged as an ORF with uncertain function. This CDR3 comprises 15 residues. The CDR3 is CASSHLGQGRYEQYF.

The CDR3 is CSAHDPGESQPQHF. The chain couples TRBV20-1 to TRBJ1-5; the TCRdb D gene call, TRBD1, has no DNA to confirm it. Germline V CDR1 and CDR2: DFQATT, SNEGSKA (reference sequence). The CDR3 runs 14 residues.

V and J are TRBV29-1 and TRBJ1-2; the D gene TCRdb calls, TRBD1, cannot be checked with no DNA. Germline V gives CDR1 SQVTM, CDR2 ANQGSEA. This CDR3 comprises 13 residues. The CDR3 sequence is CSVLGGEGYGYTF.

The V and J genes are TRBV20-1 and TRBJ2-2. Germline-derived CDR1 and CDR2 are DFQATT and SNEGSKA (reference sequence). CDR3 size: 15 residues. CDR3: CSARTVGTNTGELFF.

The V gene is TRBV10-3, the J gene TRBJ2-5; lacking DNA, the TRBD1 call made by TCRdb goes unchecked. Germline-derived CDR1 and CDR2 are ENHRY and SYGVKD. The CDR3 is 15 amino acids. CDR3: CAISLTGGTQETQYF.

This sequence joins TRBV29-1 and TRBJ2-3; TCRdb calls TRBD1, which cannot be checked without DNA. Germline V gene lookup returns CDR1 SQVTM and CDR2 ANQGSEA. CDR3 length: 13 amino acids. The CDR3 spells CSLRDMSSDTQYF.

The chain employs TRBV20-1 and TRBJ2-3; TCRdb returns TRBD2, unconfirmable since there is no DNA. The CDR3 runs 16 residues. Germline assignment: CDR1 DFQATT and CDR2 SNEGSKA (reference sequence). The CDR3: CSARPRGTSHTDTQYF.

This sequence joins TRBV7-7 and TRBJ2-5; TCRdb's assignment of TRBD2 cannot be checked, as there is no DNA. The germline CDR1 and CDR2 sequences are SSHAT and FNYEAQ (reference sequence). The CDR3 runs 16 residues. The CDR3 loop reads CASSPVLAGGRKTQYF. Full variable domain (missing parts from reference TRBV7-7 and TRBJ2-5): GAGVSQSPRYKVTKRGQDVTLRCDPISSHATLYWYQQALGQGPEFLTYFNYEAQPDKSGLPSDRFSAERPEGSISTLTIQRTEQRDSAMYRCASSPVLAGGRKTQYFGPGTRLLVL.

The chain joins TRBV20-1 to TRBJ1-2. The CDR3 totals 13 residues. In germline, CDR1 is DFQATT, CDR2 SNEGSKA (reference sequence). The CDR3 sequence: CSASTDTNYGYTF.

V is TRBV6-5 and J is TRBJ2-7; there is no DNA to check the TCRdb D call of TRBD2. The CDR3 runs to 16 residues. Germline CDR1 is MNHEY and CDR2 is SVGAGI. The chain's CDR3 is CASSYSGGVVSYEQYF.

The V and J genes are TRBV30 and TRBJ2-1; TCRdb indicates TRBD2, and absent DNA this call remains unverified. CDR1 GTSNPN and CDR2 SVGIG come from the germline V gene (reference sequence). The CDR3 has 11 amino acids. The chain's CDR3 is CAWGTADEQFF.

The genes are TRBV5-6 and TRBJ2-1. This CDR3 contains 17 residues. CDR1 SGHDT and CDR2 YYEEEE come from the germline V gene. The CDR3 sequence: CASSLVPQGSSYNEQFF.

The CDR3 loop reads CSGIRANTEAFF. The chain has TRBV29-1 and TRBJ1-1; the D call from TCRdb, TRBD1, cannot be confirmed without DNA. The CDR3 runs to 12 residues. Germline CDR1 and CDR2: SQVTM and ANQGSEA.

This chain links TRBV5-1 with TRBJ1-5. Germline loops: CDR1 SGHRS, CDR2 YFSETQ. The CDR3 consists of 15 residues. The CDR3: CASSLGGPEEGPQHF.

CDR3: CSARDRLRDFGELFF. The rearrangement joins TRBV20-1 to TRBJ2-2. The CDR3 is 15 residues long. Germline-derived CDR1 and CDR2 are DFQATT and SNEGSKA (reference sequence).

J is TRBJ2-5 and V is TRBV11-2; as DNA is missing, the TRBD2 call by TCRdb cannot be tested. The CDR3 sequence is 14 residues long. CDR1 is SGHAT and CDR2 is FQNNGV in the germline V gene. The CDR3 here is CASSFGGSRETQYF. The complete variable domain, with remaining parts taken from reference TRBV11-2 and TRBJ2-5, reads EAGVAQSPRYKIIEKRQSVAFWCNPISGHATLYWYQQILGQGPKLLIQFQNNGVVDDSQLPKDRFSAERLKGVDSTLKIQPAKLEDSAVYLCASSFGGSRETQYFGPGTRLLVL.

CDR3 sequence reads: CSAQSIADFYNEQFF. The chain carries TRBV20-1 and TRBJ2-1. CDR1 and CDR2 from the germline V gene are DFQATT and SNEGSKA (reference sequence). This CDR3 spans 15 amino acids.

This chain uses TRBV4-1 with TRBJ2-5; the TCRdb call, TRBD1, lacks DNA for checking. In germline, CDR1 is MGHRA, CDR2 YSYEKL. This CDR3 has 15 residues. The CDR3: CASSQEKGIQETQYF.

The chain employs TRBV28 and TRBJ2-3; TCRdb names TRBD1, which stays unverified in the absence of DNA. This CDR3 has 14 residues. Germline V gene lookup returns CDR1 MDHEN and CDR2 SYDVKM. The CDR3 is CATLKQGSPDTQYF.

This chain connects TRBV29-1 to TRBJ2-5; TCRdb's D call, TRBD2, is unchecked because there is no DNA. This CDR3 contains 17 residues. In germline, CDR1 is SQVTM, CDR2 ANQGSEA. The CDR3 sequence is CSGTSRPGTSGKETQYF.

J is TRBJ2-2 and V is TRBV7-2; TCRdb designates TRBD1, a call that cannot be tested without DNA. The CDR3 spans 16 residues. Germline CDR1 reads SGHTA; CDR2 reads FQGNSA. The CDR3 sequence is CASSGEQGRYTGELFF.

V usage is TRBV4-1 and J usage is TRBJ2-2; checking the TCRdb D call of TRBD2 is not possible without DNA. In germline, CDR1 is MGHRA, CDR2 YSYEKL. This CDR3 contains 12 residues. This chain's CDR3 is CASKKREGELFF.

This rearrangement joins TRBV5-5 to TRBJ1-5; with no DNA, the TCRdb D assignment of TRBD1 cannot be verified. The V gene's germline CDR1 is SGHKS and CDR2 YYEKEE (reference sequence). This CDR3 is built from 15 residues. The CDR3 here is CASSGGQISNQPQHF.

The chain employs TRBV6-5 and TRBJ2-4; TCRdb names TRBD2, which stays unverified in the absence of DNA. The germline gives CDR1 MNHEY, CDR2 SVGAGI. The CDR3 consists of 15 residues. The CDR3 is CASSYRSGRGNIQYF.